The clone carrying this T cell receptor (beta chain) was detected only a few times. The antigen is unknown. Together with thyroid ultrasound, orbital computed tomography, serum thyroxine and TRAb, clinical symptoms were used for diagnoses. The data belong to a study of T cells in Graves' hyperthyroidism and ophthalmopathy. The V and J ends lost 6 bases and 0 bases respectively, with 15 bases between them. The CDR3 loop spans 16 amino acids. CDR1 and CDR2 (germline): DFQATT, SNEGSKA (reference sequence). Amplified TCR beta CDR3 regions came from RNA transcripts. Initially, a first-round RT-PCR of the TCR CDR3 employed the HTBI primer set. A single record per CDR3 protein comes from TCRdb applying MiXCR to the multiplex PCR reads. The sample has approximately 590,000 distinct CDR3 sequences, under 60% seen once; the top ten hold 8.2%. Regarding the study as a whole: In blood, most of the thyroid clonotypes expanded above 0.001 were also present. Ophthalmopathy got predicted by the model a median about 6.5 months before its onset.

Sequences were obtained from peripheral blood or thyroid tissue (not recorded which). This TCR was sampled from a young woman with Graves' hyperthyroidism. The chain recombines TRBV20-1 with TRBJ2-6, with D perhaps TRBD1 (6 bases). CDR3 loop: CSAPQGFASGANVLTF. The CDR3 DNA reads TGCAGTGCCCCACAGGGCTTCGCCTCTGGGGCCAACGTCCTGACTTTC.